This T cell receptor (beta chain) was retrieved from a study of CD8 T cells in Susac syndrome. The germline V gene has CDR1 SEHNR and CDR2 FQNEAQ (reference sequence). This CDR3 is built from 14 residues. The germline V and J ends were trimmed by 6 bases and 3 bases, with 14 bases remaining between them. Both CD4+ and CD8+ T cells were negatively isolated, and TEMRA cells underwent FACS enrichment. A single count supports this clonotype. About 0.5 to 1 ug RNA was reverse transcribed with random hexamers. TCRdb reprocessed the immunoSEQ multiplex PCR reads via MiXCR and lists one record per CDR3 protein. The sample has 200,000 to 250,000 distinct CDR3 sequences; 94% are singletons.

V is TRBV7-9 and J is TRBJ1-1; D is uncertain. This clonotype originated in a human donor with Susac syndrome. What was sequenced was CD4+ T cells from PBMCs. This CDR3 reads CASRLAGGDTEAFF. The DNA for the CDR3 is TGTGCCAGCAGACTGGCCGGCGGGGACACTGAAGCTTTCTTT.